This T cell receptor (beta chain) is drawn from a study of blood T cell repertoires in COVID-19. On the study more broadly: Samples taken during acute and convalescent COVID-19 were collected in the United States, Italy and Spain. PBMCs, B-cell-depleted T cells, or T cells provided the cDNA or gDNA that made up the material.

Per the original methods: Amplified reference gene primers provided the basis for estimating nucleated cell counts. Clones were sequenced by immunoSEQ multiplex PCR, and TCRdb holds only the in-frame ones, with some missing. V and J calls and clone size come straight from that table; D and trimming were deduced from the DNA. The table has around 180,000 clones, over 75% seen once. With 5 bases clipped from V and 10 bases from J, the junction kept 6 bases outside the gene matches. CDR3 length equals 15 residues. Germline V lookup: CDR1 MNHEY, CDR2 SMNVEV (reference sequence). Sequences were obtained from peripheral blood. The source of this sequence is a woman older than 75 with acute or convalescent COVID-19. The chain employs TRBV27 and TRBJ2-1, with 15 bases aligning to TRBD2. CDR3 bases: TGTGCCAGCAGTGGACTAGCGGGGGGGCCAAAGGAGCAGTTCTTC. Its translation: CASSGLAGGPKEQFF.